This T cell receptor beta chain was found in a study of T cell repertoires in cytomegalovirus infection. MiXCR was run by TCRdb on the reads, yielding one entry per CDR3 protein. In the table there are some 400,000 distinct CDR3 sequences, roughly 30% of which are singletons. The ends were cut back, 6 bases at V and 8 bases at J, with 23 bases in the middle. The CDR3 extends over 16 amino acids. The V gene's germline CDR1 is ENHRY and CDR2 SYGVKD. This clonotype was recorded many times. Sequenced sample: PBMCs. The chain carries TRBV10-3 and TRBJ2-1, with D perhaps matching TRBD1 (6 bases). The sequence derives from a human donor in good health (CMV status not recorded). Some clones in this sample may be carry-over from other donors' samples. In nucleotides, the CDR3 is TGTGCCATCAGCGACCCAGGGGTTAAGGCAGTCGATGAGCAGTTCTTC. Protein: CAISDPGVKAVDEQFF.